This T cell receptor (beta chain) is from a study of cytomegalovirus exposure and HLA in healthy donors. Study at large: Unique TCRs numbering some 93 million, obtained from HLA-typed donors, made up an early data release.

A remark on this clone: Its antigen is still unknown.

Amplification used 60 Vbeta primers and 13 Jbeta primers. TCRdb keeps only in-frame clones here, not all; method: immunoSEQ multiplex PCR. Found here are approximately 110,000 clones, approximately 15% of them singletons; the top ten hold roughly 2%. This CDR3 is built from 14 residues. From germline, CDR1 is SGHAT and CDR2 FQNNGV. V trimming: 4 bases; J trimming: 7 bases; junction bases outside the gene matches: 4. Findings and caveats of the study: Some public TCRs appeared in many individuals, while most sequences were rare. Highest at DRB1 and lowest at HLA-C, TCR association rates differed among HLA loci in a later analysis.

The chain recombines TRBV11-2 with TRBJ1-4; 9 nucleotides align to TRBD1. This clonotype originated in a woman aged 18-35 years in good health and CMV-seronegative. The specimen was PBMCs. In DNA, the CDR3 is TGTGCCAGCAGCTCGGGACAGGGTGGTGAAAAACTGTTTTTT. Its protein product is CASSSGQGGEKLFF.